These 11 T cell receptor beta chains came from one sample sequenced in a study of cytomegalovirus exposure and HLA in healthy donors. The PCR contained 60 Vbeta and 13 Jbeta primers. Data came from immunoSEQ multiplex PCR; TCRdb stores just in-frame clones and leaves some out. The sample shows some 130,000 clones, about two thirds of them seen only once. The specimen was PBMCs. The receptors come from a woman aged 40 to 49 in good health and CMV-seronegative.

J is TRBJ2-7 and V is TRBV2; 7 bases map to TRBD1. Trimming at V came to 6 bases and at J to 6 bases, leaving 8 bases not matched to a gene. Germline CDR1 and CDR2: SNHLY and FYNNEI. There are 13 residues in the CDR3. CDR3: CASRVGTEREQYF. CDR3 sequence (DNA): TGTGCCAGCAGAGTAGGGACAGAACGCGAGCAGTACTTC. Looking up the rest from reference TRBV2 and TRBJ2-7 gives the full variable domain: EPEVTQTPSHQVTQMGQEVILRCVPISNHLYFYWYRQILGQKVEFLVSFYNNEISEKSEIFDDQFSVERPDGSNFTLKIRSTKLEDSAMYFCASRVGTEREQYFGPGTRLTVT.

The genes are TRBV10-3 and TRBJ1-2; D is unresolved. The CDR3 is 14 amino acids. V lost 10 bases to trimming and J lost 4 bases, with 19 bases between them. The germline V gene has CDR1 ENHRY and CDR2 SYGVKD. The CDR3: CATAGAVNIYGYTF. As DNA, the CDR3 is TGTGCCACCGCCGGCGCGGTGAACATCTATGGCTACACCTTC.

This clone was seen more than once but under ten times. The CDR3 is CASSLVGEGIQYF. In DNA, the CDR3 is TGTGCCAGCAGCCTGGTGGGGGAGGGCATTCAGTACTTC. The gene calls are TRBV7-3 and TRBJ2-4, with 7 bases identical to TRBD2. The CDR3 has 13 residues. The germline CDR1 and CDR2 sequences are SGHTA and FQGTGA. V shed 5 bases and J 9 bases; nucleotides not matched to a gene: 7.

This chain joins TRBV28 and TRBJ2-7; TRBD1 matches at 9 bases. Per the germline V gene, CDR1 is MDHEN and CDR2 is SYDVKM. This CDR3 is 17 amino acids long. V was pared by 3 bases and J by 4 bases, with 13 bases of the junction left unmatched. The CDR3 loop is CASSLPLLGQGLYEQYF. CDR3 nucleotide sequence: TGTGCCAGCAGTTTGCCTCTCCTGGGACAGGGTCTATACGAGCAGTACTTC.

The V and J genes are TRBV28 and TRBJ1-2, with a weak D call TRBD1 (5 bases). The CDR3 runs 15 residues. V gave up 3 bases and J gave up 8 bases, with 19 bases separating them. Germline CDR1 and CDR2: MDHEN and SYDVKM. DNA for the CDR3: TGTGCCAGCAGTTTTGACCGACAGTCCCCTCAGGGCTACACCTTC. Protein: CASSFDRQSPQGYTF.

In its sample, this clone was seen a few times. V and J are TRBV14 and TRBJ2-7, with a possible D match to TRBD1 (6 bases). The CDR3 is 14 residues long. From germline, CDR1 is SGHDN and CDR2 FVKESK. V was cut by 4 bases and J by 5 bases, with 15 bases left in between. CDR3 sequence (DNA): TGTGCCAGCAGCCGGACAGTGGGCCATGACGAGCAGTACTTC. It specifies CASSRTVGHDEQYF.

The chain links TRBV19 to TRBJ1-1; maybe TRBD1 (5 bases). The length of the CDR3 is 17 residues. Trimming took off 7 bases at V and 0 bases at J, with 21 bases between the two ends. Germline V gene data show CDR1 as LNHDA and CDR2 as SQIVND (reference sequence). The CDR3 coding sequence is TGTGCCAGTACCTCCCGGACATACAGATTATTGAACACTGAAGCTTTCTTT. Translated: CASTSRTYRLLNTEAFF.

The DNA of the CDR3 is TGTGCCAGCAGCGGGGGGCAAGATACGCAGTATTTT. Its translation: CASSGGQDTQYF. J is TRBJ2-3 and V is TRBV9; D may be TRBD1 (6 bases). Germline-derived CDR1 and CDR2 are SGDLS and YYNGEE. V lost 3 bases and J 5 bases, leaving 7 bases between the germline ends. This CDR3 region has 12 residues.

This clone has a handful of counts. The chain combines TRBV10-3 with TRBJ2-7, with D possibly being TRBD1 (5 bases). The CDR3 consists of 15 residues. Germline assignment: CDR1 ENHRY and CDR2 SYGVKD. V was cut by 3 bases and J by 0 bases, with 12 bases left in between. The CDR3 bases are TGTGCCATCAGTGATAGGGGCCGTAGCTCCTACGAGCAGTACTTC. Its translation is CAISDRGRSSYEQYF.

This chain uses TRBV29-1 with TRBJ2-7; a weak D match, TRBD2 (5 bases). Germline CDR1 SQVTM, CDR2 ANQGSEA. The V end was cut by 7 bases, the J end by 2 bases, with 12 bases between. This CDR3 comprises 12 residues. This CDR3 is CSERTATYEQYF. CDR3 bases: TGCAGCGAAAGGACTGCTACCTACGAGCAGTACTTC.

The CDR3 region has the DNA TGTGCCAGCAGCTTGAGCGGGACAGGAGCCGCCTATGGCTACACCTTC. Its translation is CASSLSGTGAAYGYTF. The V gene is TRBV5-6, the J gene TRBJ1-2; 8 bases are a match to TRBD1. Unmatched junction bases numbered 9, after V lost 1 base and J lost 4 bases. The germline gives CDR1 SGHDT, CDR2 YYEEEE. The length of the CDR3 is 16 residues.